This T cell receptor beta chain is from a study of beta chain features in type 1 diabetes. TCRB transcripts that were expressed got sequenced, as all of the isolated RNA had been reverse transcribed. Here immunoSEQ multiplex PCR was the method, and the copy in TCRdb shows in-frame clones only, minus some. The data contain 900,000 or so clones, around a sixth of them seen just once; the ten biggest clones take up about 0.02%. Markers CD45RO/CCR7/CD25/CD127/CD95/CD27 served to sort CD4+ naive, central memory, regulatory and stem cell-like memory cells. Germline V lookup: CDR1 SEHNR, CDR2 FQNEAQ (reference sequence). Trimming stripped 5 bases from V and 9 bases from J, with 13 bases between. The CDR3 has 12 amino acids.

This sequence was found in a young woman in good health. The specimen sequenced was naive CD4+ T cells from blood. The rearrangement uses TRBV7-9 and TRBJ1-1; tentative D call: TRBD1 (5 bases). CDR3 in amino acids: CASSLTPGQAFF. In nucleotides, the CDR3 is TGTGCCAGCAGCCTCACCCCGGGACAAGCTTTCTTT.